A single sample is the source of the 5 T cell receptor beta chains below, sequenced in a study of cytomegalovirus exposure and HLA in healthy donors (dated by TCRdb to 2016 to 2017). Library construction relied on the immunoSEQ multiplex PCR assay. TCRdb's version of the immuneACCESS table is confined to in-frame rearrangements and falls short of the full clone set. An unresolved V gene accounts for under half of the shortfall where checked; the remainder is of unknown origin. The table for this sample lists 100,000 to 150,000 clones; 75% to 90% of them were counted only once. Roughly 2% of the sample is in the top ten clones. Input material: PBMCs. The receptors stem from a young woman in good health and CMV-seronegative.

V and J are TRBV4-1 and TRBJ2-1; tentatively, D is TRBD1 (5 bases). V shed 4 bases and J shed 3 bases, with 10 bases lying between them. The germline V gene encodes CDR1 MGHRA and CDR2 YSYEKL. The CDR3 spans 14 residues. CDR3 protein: CASSLREGYNEQFF. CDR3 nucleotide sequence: TGCGCCAGCAGCCTCAGGGAAGGCTACAATGAGCAGTTCTTC.

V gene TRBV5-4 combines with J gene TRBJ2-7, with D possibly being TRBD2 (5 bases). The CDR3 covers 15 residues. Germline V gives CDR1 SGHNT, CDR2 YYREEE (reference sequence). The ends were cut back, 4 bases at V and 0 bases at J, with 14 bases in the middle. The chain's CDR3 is CASSREAEISYEQYF. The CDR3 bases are TGTGCCAGCAGCCGAGAAGCGGAAATCTCCTACGAGCAGTACTTC.

CDR3 DNA: TGTGCCAGCAGCGTACAGGGGAACACTGAAGCTTTCTTT. Its translation: CASSVQGNTEAFF. The chain carries TRBV13 and TRBJ1-1; tentatively, D is TRBD1 (6 bases). Trimming removed 5 bases at V and 1 base at J, with 8 bases between. This CDR3 spans 13 amino acids. Germline assignment: CDR1 PRHDT and CDR2 FYEKMQ (reference sequence).

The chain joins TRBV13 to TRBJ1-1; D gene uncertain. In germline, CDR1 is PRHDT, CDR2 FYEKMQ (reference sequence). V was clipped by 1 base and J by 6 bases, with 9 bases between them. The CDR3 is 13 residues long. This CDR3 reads CASSLARVPEAFF. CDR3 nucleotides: TGTGCCAGCAGCTTAGCTCGGGTACCTGAAGCTTTCTTT. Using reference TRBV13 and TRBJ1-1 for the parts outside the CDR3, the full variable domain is AAGVIQSPRHLIKEKRETATLKCYPIPRHDTVYWYQQGPGQDPQFLISFYEKMQSDKGSIPDRFSAQQFSDYHSELNMSSLELGDSALYFCASSLARVPEAFFGQGTRLTVV.

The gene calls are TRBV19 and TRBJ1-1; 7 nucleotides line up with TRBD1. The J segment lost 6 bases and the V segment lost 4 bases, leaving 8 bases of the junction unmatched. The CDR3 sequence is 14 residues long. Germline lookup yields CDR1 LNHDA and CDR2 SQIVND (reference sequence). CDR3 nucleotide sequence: TGTGCCAGTAGTACCCGACAGGGTTGGCCTGAAGCTTTCTTT. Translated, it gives CASSTRQGWPEAFF. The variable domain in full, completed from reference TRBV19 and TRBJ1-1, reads DGGITQSPKYLFRKEGQNVTLSCEQNLNHDAMYWYRQDPGQGLRLIYYSQIVNDFQKGDIAEGYSVSREKKESFPLTVTSAQKNPTAFYLCASSTRQGWPEAFFGQGTRLTVV.